The 15 T cell receptor beta chains given below trace back to one sample, sequenced in a study of cytomegalovirus exposure and HLA in healthy donors. Researchers ran the PCR with 60 Vbeta and 13 Jbeta primers. The repertoire was sequenced with immunoSEQ multiplex PCR; TCRdb's copy has only in-frame clones and lacks some. The sample table sets out some 200,000 clones. Material: PBMCs. Receptor source: a man under 40 in good health and CMV-seronegative.

This sequence joins TRBV28 and TRBJ2-7, with TRBD2 matching over 9 bases. This CDR3 has 15 amino acids. Germline CDR1 is MDHEN and CDR2 is SYDVKM. V lost 6 bases, J lost 4 bases, and 10 bases stayed unmatched. This CDR3 reads CASSSAGGRSYEQYF. The CDR3 DNA reads TGTGCCAGCAGCTCAGCGGGAGGCCGGAGTTACGAGCAGTACTTC.

This rearrangement joins TRBV6-6 to TRBJ1-2; D perhaps matches TRBD1 (6 bases). The CDR3 runs 15 residues. The ends were cut back, 2 bases at V and 2 bases at J, with 12 bases in the middle. Germline V gene data show CDR1 as MNHNY and CDR2 as SVGAGI (reference sequence). CDR3 bases: TGTGCCAGCAGTTACCCCTCACAGGGAAACTATGGCTACACCTTC. Protein sequence: CASSYPSQGNYGYTF.

The chain links TRBV2 to TRBJ2-7, with TRBD2 matching 9 bases. The CDR3 extends over 15 amino acids. Per the germline V gene, CDR1 is SNHLY and CDR2 is FYNNEI. This CDR3 is CASESLLAGNYEQYF. The CDR3 region has the DNA TGTGCTAGCGAGAGTCTCCTAGCGGGAAACTACGAGCAGTACTTC.

Here the CDR3 reads CASSGQGSVSEAFF. The CDR3 DNA is TGCGCCAGCAGCGGACAGGGGAGCGTCTCTGAAGCTTTCTTT. The chain carries TRBV5-1 and TRBJ1-1; TRBD1 agrees at 9 bases. Losses at the gene ends were 4 bases for V and 6 bases for J; bases not matched to a gene: 7. In germline, CDR1 is SGHRS, CDR2 YFSETQ. The CDR3 totals 14 residues.

The CDR3 DNA is TGTGCCAGCAGTTTGGGCCAGGGCCTCATGAACACTGAAGCTTTCTTT. The encoded protein is CASSLGQGLMNTEAFF. V and J are TRBV27 and TRBJ1-1, with D possibly TRBD1 on 5 matching bases. The CDR3 length is 16 residues. From germline, CDR1 is MNHEY and CDR2 SMNVEV (reference sequence). V lost 3 bases to trimming and J lost 0 bases, with 14 bases between them.

This chain joins TRBV25-1 and TRBJ2-7; TRBD1 agrees at 10 bases. Germline CDR1 is MGHDK and CDR2 is SYGVNS. The CDR3 loop spans 14 amino acids. Trimming at V came to 6 bases and at J to 6 bases, leaving 8 bases not matched to a gene. DNA of the CDR3: TGTGCCAGCAGGGGGACAGGGGATCTTTTCGAGCAGTACTTC. Translation: CASRGTGDLFEQYF.

The CDR3, as DNA: TGTGCCAGCAGTAACTCCGGGACAGGGCTAAATCAGCCCCAGCATTTT. Translating it yields CASSNSGTGLNQPQHF. The chain recombines TRBV27 with TRBJ1-5, with TRBD1 matching over 9 bases. The V and J ends lost 5 bases and 4 bases, in that order; junction bases with no gene match: 9. The CDR3 contains 16 residues. Germline V lookup: CDR1 MNHEY, CDR2 SMNVEV (reference sequence).

The chain links TRBV6-1 to TRBJ2-2; D perhaps matches TRBD2 (5 bases). CDR3 length: 15 residues. V was pared by 5 bases and J by 2 bases, with 12 bases between. Germline assignment: CDR1 MNHNS and CDR2 SASEGT. DNA of the CDR3: TGTGCCAGCAGTCTAAGCGGCCTCAACACCGGGGAGCTGTTTTTT. This sequence encodes CASSLSGLNTGELFF.

The V call is TRBV21-1, the J call TRBJ1-4; the table assigns TRBD1, which was not confirmed against the DNA. TRBV21-1 is an annotated pseudogene. The CDR3 consists of 17 residues. The CDR3 coding sequence is TGTGCCAGTCACCCTAGCCAGATCCGGGACATTAATGAAAAACTGTTTTTT. This sequence encodes CASHPSQIRDINEKLFF.

J is TRBJ1-1 and V is TRBV29-1, with D maybe TRBD1 (5 bases). V lost 7 bases, J lost 4 bases, and 16 bases lay in between. This CDR3 region has 13 residues. Germline assignment: CDR1 SQVTM and CDR2 ANQGSEA. This chain's CDR3 is CSALRQLGTEAFF. CDR3 nucleotide sequence: TGCAGCGCTCTTCGACAGCTAGGCACTGAAGCTTTCTTT.

The V call is TRBV7-2, the J call TRBJ1-5, with D perhaps TRBD1 (5 bases). The CDR3 totals 14 residues. Trimming shortened V by 3 bases and J by 7 bases, and 13 bases separated the two germline ends. From germline, CDR1 is SGHTA and CDR2 FQGNSA. The CDR3 loop reads CASSLRQGGQPQHF. DNA for the CDR3: TGTGCCAGCAGCTTGAGGCAGGGCGGCCAGCCCCAGCATTTT. The complete variable domain, with remaining parts taken from reference TRBV7-2 and TRBJ1-5, reads GAGVSQSPSNKVTEKGKDVELRCDPISGHTALYWYRQSLGQGLEFLIYFQGNSAPDKSGLPSDRFSAERTGGSVSTLTIQRTQQEDSAVYLCASSLRQGGQPQHFGDGTRLSIL.

This sequence joins TRBV4-1 and TRBJ1-3; the D is unclear. In germline, CDR1 is MGHRA, CDR2 YSYEKL. This CDR3 comprises 15 residues. The ends were cut back, 0 bases at V and 0 bases at J, with 6 bases in the middle. In DNA, the CDR3 is TGCGCCAGCAGCCAAGACAGTTTCTCTGGAAACACCATATATTTT. Its translation is CASSQDSFSGNTIYF.

The genes are TRBV19 and TRBJ1-1; 11 nucleotides align to TRBD1. The CDR3 totals 16 residues. After removal of 5 bases from V and 4 bases from J, the junction contained 9 bases not matched to a gene. Germline CDR1 reads LNHDA; CDR2 reads SQIVND (reference sequence). Here the CDR3 reads CASSPWDRGSSTEAFF. Written as DNA, the CDR3 is TGTGCCAGTAGTCCCTGGGACAGGGGGTCGAGCACTGAAGCTTTCTTT.

V usage is TRBV6-5 and J usage is TRBJ1-1; possible D gene TRBD1, 5 bases. Germline V lookup: CDR1 MNHEY, CDR2 SVGAGI. V lost 4 bases and J lost 1, with 10 bases in between. The CDR3 is 14 residues long. This CDR3 is CASSLNQGNTEAFF. In DNA, the CDR3 is TGTGCCAGCAGTTTAAACCAGGGGAACACTGAAGCTTTCTTT.

This chain connects TRBV28 to TRBJ2-7; D perhaps matches TRBD1 (6 bases). Per the germline V gene, CDR1 is MDHEN and CDR2 is SYDVKM. The CDR3 has 13 amino acids. With 5 bases removed from V and 4 bases from J, the gap between germline ends came to 12 bases. The CDR3 DNA follows: TGTGCCAGCAGTCTTACAGGGTGGTACGAGCAGTACTTC. Amino acids: CASSLTGWYEQYF.